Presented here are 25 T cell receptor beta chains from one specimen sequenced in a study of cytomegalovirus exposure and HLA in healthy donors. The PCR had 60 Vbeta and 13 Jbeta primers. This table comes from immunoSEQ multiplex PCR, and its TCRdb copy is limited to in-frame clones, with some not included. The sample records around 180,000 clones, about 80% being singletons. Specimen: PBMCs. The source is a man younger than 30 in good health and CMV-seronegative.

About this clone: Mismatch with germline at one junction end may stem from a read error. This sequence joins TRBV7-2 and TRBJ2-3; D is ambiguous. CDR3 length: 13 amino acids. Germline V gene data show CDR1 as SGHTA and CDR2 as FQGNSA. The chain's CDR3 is CASSIAELGTQYF. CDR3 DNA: TGTGCCAGCAGCATAGCCGAGCTGGGCACGCAGTATTTT.

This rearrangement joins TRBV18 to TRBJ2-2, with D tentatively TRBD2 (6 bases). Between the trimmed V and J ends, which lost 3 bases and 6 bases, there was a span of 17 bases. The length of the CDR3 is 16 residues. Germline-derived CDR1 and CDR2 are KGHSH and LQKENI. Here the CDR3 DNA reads TGTGCCAGCTCACCCCCCCTTGTGGAGGGCGCCGGGGAGCTGTTTTTT. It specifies CASSPPLVEGAGELFF.

The DNA for the CDR3 is TGTGCCAGCAGCATGCTCTGGGACAGGGTCCACGAGCAGTACTTC. Translating gives CASSMLWDRVHEQYF. The chain couples TRBV7-9 to TRBJ2-7; the match to TRBD1 covers 9 bases. CDR3 length: 15 amino acids. The germline V gene has CDR1 SEHNR and CDR2 FQNEAQ (reference sequence). V lost 5 bases and J lost 5; bases outside the gene matches: 10.

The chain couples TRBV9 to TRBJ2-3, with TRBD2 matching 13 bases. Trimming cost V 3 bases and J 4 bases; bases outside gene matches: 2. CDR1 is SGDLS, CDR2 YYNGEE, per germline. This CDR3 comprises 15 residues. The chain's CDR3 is CASSGTSGSADTQYF. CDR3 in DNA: TGTGCCAGCAGCGGGACTAGCGGGAGCGCAGATACGCAGTATTTT.

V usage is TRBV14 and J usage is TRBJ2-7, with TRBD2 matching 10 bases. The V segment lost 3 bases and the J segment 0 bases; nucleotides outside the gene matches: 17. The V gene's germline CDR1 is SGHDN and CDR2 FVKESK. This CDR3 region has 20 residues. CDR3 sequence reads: CASSHSSLAGRLRFSYEQYF. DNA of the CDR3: TGTGCCAGCAGCCACTCGTCACTAGCGGGAAGATTGCGTTTCTCCTACGAGCAGTACTTC.

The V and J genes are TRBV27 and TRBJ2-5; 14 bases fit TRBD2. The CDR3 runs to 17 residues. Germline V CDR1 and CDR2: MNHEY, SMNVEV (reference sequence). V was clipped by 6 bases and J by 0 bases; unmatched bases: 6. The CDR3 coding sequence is TGTGCCAGCAGCCTGACTAGCGGGGGGGTACACCAAGAGACCCAGTACTTC. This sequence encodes CASSLTSGGVHQETQYF.

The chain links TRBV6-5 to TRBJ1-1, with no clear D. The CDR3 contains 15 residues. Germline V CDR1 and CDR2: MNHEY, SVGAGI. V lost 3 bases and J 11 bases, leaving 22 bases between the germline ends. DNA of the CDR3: TGTGCCAGCAGTTATCGGCGGGAGGCGGGTCGTGAGGCTTTCTTT. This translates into CASSYRREAGREAFF.

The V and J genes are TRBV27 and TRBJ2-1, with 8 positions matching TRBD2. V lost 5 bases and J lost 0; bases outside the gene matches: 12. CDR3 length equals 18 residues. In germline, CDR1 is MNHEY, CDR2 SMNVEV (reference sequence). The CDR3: CASSHRPLAGSSYNEQFF. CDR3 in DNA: TGTGCCAGCAGTCACAGGCCGCTAGCGGGTAGCTCCTACAATGAGCAGTTCTTC.

CDR3 in DNA: TGTGCCAGCACCCCGACTAGCGGGTTTCGCACAGATACGCAGTATTTT. Its translation is CASTPTSGFRTDTQYF. The chain has TRBV27 and TRBJ2-3, with TRBD2 matching 10 bases. Germline V gene sequence: CDR1 MNHEY, CDR2 SMNVEV (reference sequence). The trim removed 7 bases at V and 1 base at J, leaving 8 bases unmatched. The CDR3 contains 16 residues.

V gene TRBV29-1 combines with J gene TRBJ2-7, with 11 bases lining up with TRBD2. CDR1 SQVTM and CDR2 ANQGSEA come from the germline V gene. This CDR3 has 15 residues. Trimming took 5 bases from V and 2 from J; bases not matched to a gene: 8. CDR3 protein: CSVLQLAGVAYEQYF. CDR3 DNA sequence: TGCAGCGTTCTACAACTAGCGGGAGTAGCCTACGAGCAGTACTTC.

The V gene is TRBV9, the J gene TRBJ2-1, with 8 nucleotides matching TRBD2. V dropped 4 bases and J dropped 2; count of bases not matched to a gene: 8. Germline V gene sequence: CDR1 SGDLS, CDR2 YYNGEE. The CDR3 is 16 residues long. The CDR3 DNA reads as TGTGCCAGCAGCAGAGCCGGGGGGGTCCCCTACAATGAGCAGTTCTTC. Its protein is CASSRAGGVPYNEQFF.

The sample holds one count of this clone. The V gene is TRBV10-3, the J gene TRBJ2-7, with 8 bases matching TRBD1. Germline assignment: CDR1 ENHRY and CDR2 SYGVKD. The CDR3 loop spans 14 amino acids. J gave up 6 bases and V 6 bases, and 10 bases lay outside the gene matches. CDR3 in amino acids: CAIRETGDRGEQYF. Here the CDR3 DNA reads TGTGCCATCAGAGAGACAGGGGATCGCGGCGAGCAGTACTTC.

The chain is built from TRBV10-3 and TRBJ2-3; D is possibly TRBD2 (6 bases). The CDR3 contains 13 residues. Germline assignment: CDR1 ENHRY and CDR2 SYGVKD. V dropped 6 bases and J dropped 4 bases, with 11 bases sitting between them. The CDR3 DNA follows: TGTGCCATCAGCAGGGACTTGCCAGATACGCAGTATTTT. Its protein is CAISRDLPDTQYF.

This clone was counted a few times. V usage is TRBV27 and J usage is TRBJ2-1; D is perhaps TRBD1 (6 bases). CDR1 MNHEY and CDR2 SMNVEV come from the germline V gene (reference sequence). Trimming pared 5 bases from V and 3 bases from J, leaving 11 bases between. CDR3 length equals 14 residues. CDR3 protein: CASSRQEIYNEQFF. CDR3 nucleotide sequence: TGTGCCAGCAGTCGACAGGAAATCTACAATGAGCAGTTCTTC.

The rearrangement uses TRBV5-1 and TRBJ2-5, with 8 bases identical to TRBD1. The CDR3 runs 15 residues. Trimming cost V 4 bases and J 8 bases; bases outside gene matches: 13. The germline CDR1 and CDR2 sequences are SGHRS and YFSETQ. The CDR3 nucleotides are TGCGCCAGCAGCCCGTCCTCTGGGACAGGAGTCACCCAGTACTTC. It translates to CASSPSSGTGVTQYF.

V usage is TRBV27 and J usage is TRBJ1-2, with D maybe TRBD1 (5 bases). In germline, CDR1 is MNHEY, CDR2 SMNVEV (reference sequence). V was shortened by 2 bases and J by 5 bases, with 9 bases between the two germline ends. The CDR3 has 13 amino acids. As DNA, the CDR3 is TGTGCCAGCAGTTTAATTGGGGGGTATGGCTACACCTTC. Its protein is CASSLIGGYGYTF.

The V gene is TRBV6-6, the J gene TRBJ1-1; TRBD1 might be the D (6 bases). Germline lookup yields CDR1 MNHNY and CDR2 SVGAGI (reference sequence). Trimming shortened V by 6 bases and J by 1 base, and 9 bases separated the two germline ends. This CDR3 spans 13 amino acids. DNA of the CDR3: TGTGCCAGCAGGCCCAGGGGGAACACTGAAGCTTTCTTT. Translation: CASRPRGNTEAFF.

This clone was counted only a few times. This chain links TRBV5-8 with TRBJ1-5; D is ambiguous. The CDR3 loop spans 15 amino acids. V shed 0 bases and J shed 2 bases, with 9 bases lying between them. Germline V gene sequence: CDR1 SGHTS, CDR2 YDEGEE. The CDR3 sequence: CASSLGKRGNQPQHF. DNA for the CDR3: TGTGCCAGCAGCTTGGGTAAACGGGGCAATCAGCCCCAGCATTTT.

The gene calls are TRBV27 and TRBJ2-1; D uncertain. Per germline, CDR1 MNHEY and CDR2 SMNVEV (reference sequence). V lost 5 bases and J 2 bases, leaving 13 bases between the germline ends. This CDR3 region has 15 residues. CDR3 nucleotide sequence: TGTGCCAGCAGTATTGCGCCCACCGCCTACAATGAGCAGTTCTTC. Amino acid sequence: CASSIAPTAYNEQFF.

The CDR3 here is CASREGNQPQHF. The CDR3 DNA follows: TGTGCCAGCAGGGAGGGCAATCAGCCCCAGCATTTT. The V call is TRBV6-6, the J call TRBJ1-5; D is unclear. The CDR3 length is 12 residues. The ends were cut back, 6 bases at V and 2 bases at J, with 5 bases in the middle. The germline V gene encodes CDR1 MNHNY and CDR2 SVGAGI (reference sequence).

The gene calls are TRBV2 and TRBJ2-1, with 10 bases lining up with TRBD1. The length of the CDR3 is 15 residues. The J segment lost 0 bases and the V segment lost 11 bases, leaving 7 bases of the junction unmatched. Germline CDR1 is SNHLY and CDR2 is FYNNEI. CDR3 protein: CADPGQGSSYNEQFF. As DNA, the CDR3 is TGTGCCGACCCGGGACAGGGGAGCTCCTACAATGAGCAGTTCTTC.

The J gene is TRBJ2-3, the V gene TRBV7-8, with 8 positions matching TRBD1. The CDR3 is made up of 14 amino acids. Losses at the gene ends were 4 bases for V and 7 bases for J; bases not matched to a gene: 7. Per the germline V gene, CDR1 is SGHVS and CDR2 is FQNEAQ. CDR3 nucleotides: TGTGCCAGCAGCTCTTCGCGGACAGGGTATACGCAGTATTTT. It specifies CASSSSRTGYTQYF.

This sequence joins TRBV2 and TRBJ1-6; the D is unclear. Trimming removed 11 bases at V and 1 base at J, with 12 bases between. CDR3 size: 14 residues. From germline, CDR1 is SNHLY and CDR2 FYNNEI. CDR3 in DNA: TGTGCCCAGCAGGATAAGTCCTATAATTCACCCCTCCACTTT. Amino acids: CAQQDKSYNSPLHF.

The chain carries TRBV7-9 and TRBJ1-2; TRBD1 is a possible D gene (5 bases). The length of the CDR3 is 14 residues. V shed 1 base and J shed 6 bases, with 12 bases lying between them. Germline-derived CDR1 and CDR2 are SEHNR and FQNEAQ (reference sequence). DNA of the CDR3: TGTGCCAGCAGCTTAGGCGGGACCTCCCATGGCTACACCTTC. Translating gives CASSLGGTSHGYTF.

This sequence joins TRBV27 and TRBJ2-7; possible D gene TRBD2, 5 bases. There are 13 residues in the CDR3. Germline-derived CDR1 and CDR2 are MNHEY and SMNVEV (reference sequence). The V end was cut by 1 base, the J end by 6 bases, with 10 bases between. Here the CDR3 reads CASSLYGDVEQYF. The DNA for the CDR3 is TGTGCCAGCAGTTTATACGGGGATGTCGAGCAGTACTTC.